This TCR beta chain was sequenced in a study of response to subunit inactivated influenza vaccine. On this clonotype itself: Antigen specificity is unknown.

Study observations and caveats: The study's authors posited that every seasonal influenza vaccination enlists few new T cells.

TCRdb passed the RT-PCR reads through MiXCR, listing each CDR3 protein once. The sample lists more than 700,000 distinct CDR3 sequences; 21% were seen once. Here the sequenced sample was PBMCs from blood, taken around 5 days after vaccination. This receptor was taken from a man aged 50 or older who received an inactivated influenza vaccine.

CDR3 in amino acids: CASSLGTSGGFNYEQYF. CDR3 bases: TGTGCCAGCAGTCTCGGGACTAGCGGGGGGTTTAATTACGAGCAGTACTTC. This chain uses TRBV27 with TRBJ2-7; 15 bases agree with TRBD2. The germline V gene has CDR1 MNHEY and CDR2 SMNVEV (reference sequence). The CDR3 is 17 residues long. The trim removed 5 bases at V and 4 bases at J, leaving 9 bases unmatched.